Described below is a single T cell receptor beta chain sequence and its context. Its target is not known. The CDR3 has 14 amino acids. CDR1 and CDR2 from the germline V gene are SGHTA and FQGNSA. The V gene lost 3 bases and the J gene lost 10 bases, with 19 bases spanning the gap. The sample belongs to a study of graft-versus-host responses after intestinal transplantation. The study's findings and limits: GvH clones detected in recipient marrow included some appearing first in ileum or blood.

The data were produced by immunoSEQ multiplex PCR, yet TCRdb's version contains in-frame clones alone and is incomplete. The sample has 100,000 to 140,000 clones; roughly 90% are singletons. This clonotype was obtained from a human donor who was the organ donor for an intestinal transplant. The source was unstimulated CD4+ T cells sorted from spleen or lymph node cells, collected before transplant. This rearrangement joins TRBV7-2 to TRBJ2-7, with D maybe TRBD2 (6 bases). The CDR3 loop reads CASSFSPGGLDQYF. DNA of the CDR3: TGTGCCAGCAGCTTTTCCCCCGGGGGTTTGGATCAGTACTTC.